The 26 T cell receptor beta chains below come from one sample, sequenced in a study of blood T cell repertoires in COVID-19. The method was immunoSEQ multiplex PCR; TCRdb's version includes in-frame clones alone and lacks a portion of them. The sample gives 30,000 to 40,000 clones, 70% to 90% of which show up once; about 2.1% is in the top ten. Sequencing was carried out using peripheral blood. The receptors were gathered from a human donor in a cohort sampled during active COVID-19.

The genes are TRBV24-1 and TRBJ2-7; TRBD1 aligns across 7 bases. CDR1 and CDR2 (germline): KGHDR, SFDVKD. This CDR3 contains 14 residues. The trim removed 4 bases at V and 3 bases at J, leaving 5 bases unmatched. The CDR3 is CATSEPGTVYEQYF. In DNA, the CDR3 is TGTGCCACCAGTGAACCCGGGACAGTCTACGAGCAGTACTTC.

The chain couples TRBV2 to TRBJ2-7; D may be TRBD1 (5 bases). This CDR3 comprises 13 residues. The germline CDR1 and CDR2 sequences are SNHLY and FYNNEI. V lost 1 base and J 6 bases, leaving 10 bases between the germline ends. The CDR3 DNA is TGTGCCAGCAGTGAAGAAGGGGATACCGAGCAGTACTTC. Translating it yields CASSEEGDTEQYF.

This chain connects TRBV29-1 to TRBJ2-7, with 9 bases that match TRBD1. CDR3 length: 13 amino acids. The germline V gene encodes CDR1 SQVTM and CDR2 ANQGSEA. Trimming cost V 4 bases and J 6 bases; bases outside gene matches: 7. CDR3 nucleotide sequence: TGCAGCGTTGGGAGGGGGACAGGGTCCGAGCAGTACTTC. It codes for CSVGRGTGSEQYF.

The rearrangement uses TRBV18 and TRBJ1-1; the match to TRBD1 covers 7 bases. Trimming took 4 bases from V and 2 from J; bases not matched to a gene: 10. This CDR3 is 16 amino acids long. The germline gives CDR1 KGHSH, CDR2 LQKENI. The CDR3 DNA reads TGTGCCAGCTCACAGACAGGGTCGTTCTTAAACACTGAAGCTTTCTTT. Its translation is CASSQTGSFLNTEAFF.

The chain recombines TRBV14 with TRBJ2-5, with D perhaps TRBD2 (6 bases). Germline V gene data show CDR1 as SGHDN and CDR2 as FVKESK. This CDR3 spans 15 amino acids. With 5 bases removed from V and 4 bases from J, the gap between germline ends came to 17 bases. For the CDR3, the DNA is TGTGCCAGCAGCAAAGGAGGGAGCGCAGGAGAGACCCAGTACTTC. Its protein is CASSKGGSAGETQYF.

The V call is TRBV9, the J call TRBJ2-7; 8 bases are a match to TRBD1. The CDR3 totals 14 residues. Germline values: CDR1 SGDLS, CDR2 YYNGEE. V shed 4 bases, J shed 5 bases, and the junction held 8 bases outside the gene matches. DNA for the CDR3: TGTGCCAGCAGCCCGCGGACAGGGATGAACGAGCAGTACTTC. It specifies CASSPRTGMNEQYF.

The chain uses TRBV5-1 and TRBJ2-7; 8 bases fit TRBD1. This CDR3 contains 14 residues. Trimming at V came to 3 bases and at J to 1 base, leaving 3 bases not matched to a gene. Germline values: CDR1 SGHRS, CDR2 YFSETQ. CDR3 residues: CASSSRQGSYEQYF. Written as DNA, the CDR3 is TGCGCCAGCAGCTCCAGACAGGGGTCCTACGAGCAGTACTTC.

The chain uses TRBV2 and TRBJ2-7; 8 nucleotides agree with TRBD1. V shed 1 base and J 0 bases; nucleotides not matched to a gene: 2. This CDR3 region has 15 residues. Germline V gene data show CDR1 as SNHLY and CDR2 as FYNNEI. In DNA, the CDR3 is TGTGCCAGCAGTGAAGAGGACAGGGCCTCCTACGAGCAGTACTTC. Protein sequence: CASSEEDRASYEQYF.

This chain links TRBV19 with TRBJ2-3; possible D gene TRBD2, 5 bases. Trimming stripped 7 bases from V and 0 bases from J, with 17 bases between. Looked up from germline, CDR1 is LNHDA and CDR2 is SQIVND (reference sequence). The CDR3 totals 16 residues. The CDR3 spells CASTKTPGSSTDTQYF. The CDR3, as DNA: TGTGCCAGTACGAAAACACCGGGGTCTAGCACAGATACGCAGTATTTT. Supplemented by reference TRBV19 and TRBJ2-3, the full variable domain reads DGGITQSPKYLFRKEGQNVTLSCEQNLNHDAMYWYRQDPGQGLRLIYYSQIVNDFQKGDIAEGYSVSREKKESFPLTVTSAQKNPTAFYLCASTKTPGSSTDTQYFGPGTRLTVL.

The CDR3 reads CASSETGVNSPLHF. The CDR3 coding sequence is TGCGCCAGCAGTGAGACAGGGGTCAATTCACCCCTCCACTTT. The chain links TRBV10-2 to TRBJ1-6; 7 nucleotides line up with TRBD1. This CDR3 is 14 amino acids long. The germline gives CDR1 WSHSY, CDR2 SAAADI. V lost 2 bases, J lost 7 bases, and 2 bases stayed unmatched.

The chain joins TRBV19 to TRBJ2-3; 8 bases align to TRBD1. V trimming: 3 bases; J trimming: 11 bases; junction bases outside the gene matches: 10. CDR1 LNHDA and CDR2 SQIVND come from the germline V gene (reference sequence). This CDR3 region has 14 residues. CDR3 sequence (DNA): TGTGCCAGTAGTATGACAGGGGCCAGGGTAGTGCAGTATTTT. It is translated as CASSMTGARVVQYF.

V usage is TRBV3-1 (or the pseudogene TRBV3-2) and J usage is TRBJ2-1; TRBD2 matches at 10 bases. Germline CDR1 and CDR2: LGHDT and YNNKEL (reference sequence). V dropped 9 bases and J dropped 9; count of bases not matched to a gene: 11. CDR3 length: 14 residues. The CDR3 bases are TGTGCCAGTTCTAGCGGGGGAGGTTCGGGTGAGCAGTTCTTC. This gives the protein CASSSGGGSGEQFF.

This clone showed up just a few times. This chain connects TRBV5-8 to TRBJ1-5; 7 nucleotides agree with TRBD1. V dropped 2 bases and J dropped 5; count of bases not matched to a gene: 7. Germline assignment: CDR1 SGHTS and CDR2 YDEGEE. CDR3 length equals 15 residues. The chain's CDR3 is CASSFRLRGDQPQHF. CDR3 DNA: TGTGCCAGCAGCTTTCGTCTCAGGGGGGATCAGCCCCAGCATTTT.

The chain employs TRBV7-3 and TRBJ2-1; 10 nucleotides agree with TRBD2. The germline gives CDR1 SGHTA, CDR2 FQGTGA. V gave up 5 bases and J gave up 10 bases; unmatched junction bases: 11. The length of the CDR3 is 15 residues. In DNA form, the CDR3 reads TGTGCCAGCAGCCGTCTAGCGGGGGCCGCCGCGGAGCAGTTCTTC. It is translated as CASSRLAGAAAEQFF.

The rearrangement uses TRBV4-1 and TRBJ1-1, with 10 bases identical to TRBD1. Unmatched junction bases numbered 11, after V lost 4 bases and J lost 0 bases. The CDR3 is 18 residues long. Germline CDR1 MGHRA, CDR2 YSYEKL. The CDR3 DNA reads as TGCGCCAGCAGCCTCGGGACAGGGGAATCGAACATGAACACTGAAGCTTTCTTT. It specifies CASSLGTGESNMNTEAFF.

The V and J genes are TRBV7-9 and TRBJ2-1; D call uncertain. Trimming took off 2 bases at V and 0 bases at J, with 14 bases between the two ends. CDR1 and CDR2 (germline): SEHNR, FQNEAQ (reference sequence). This CDR3 has 17 amino acids. The CDR3 DNA is TGTGCCAGCAGCTTATCTAGTAGCACGAGCTCCTACAATGAGCAGTTCTTC. This codes for CASSLSSSTSSYNEQFF.

V is TRBV5-1 and J is TRBJ1-1; no firm D call. Trimming cost V 0 bases and J 4 bases, with 7 bases left between them. The germline V gene encodes CDR1 SGHRS and CDR2 YFSETQ. The CDR3 is made up of 13 amino acids. The CDR3 loop reads CASSLGPGTEAFF. In nucleotides, the CDR3 is TGCGCCAGCAGCTTGGGCCCGGGCACTGAAGCTTTCTTT.

This clone was seen once. This chain joins TRBV5-1 and TRBJ2-3; TRBD1 might be the D (6 bases). Trimming removed 2 bases from V and 5 bases from J, with 12 bases in between. The CDR3 has 14 residues. Germline V gene sequence: CDR1 SGHRS, CDR2 YFSETQ. The CDR3, as DNA: TGCGCCAGCAGCTTATCAGGGGTGGAAGATACGCAGTATTTT. It specifies CASSLSGVEDTQYF.

The count of this clone is one. The chain is built from TRBV28 and TRBJ1-2; 10 nucleotides match TRBD1. The CDR3 sequence is 12 residues long. Germline assignment: CDR1 MDHEN and CDR2 SYDVKM. The ends lost 10 bases at V and 6 bases at J; junction bases unmatched: 5. CDR3 amino acids: CATIGQGDGYTF. In nucleotides, the CDR3 is TGTGCCACAATTGGACAGGGGGATGGCTACACCTTC.

The V call is TRBV10-2, the J call TRBJ2-6; D possibly corresponds to TRBD1 (6 bases). CDR1 WSHSY and CDR2 SAAADI come from the germline V gene. The CDR3 has 16 residues. The V and J ends lost 0 bases and 4 bases respectively, with 10 bases between them. The CDR3: CASSESAGVGANVLTF. The DNA for the CDR3 is TGCGCCAGCAGTGAGTCTGCAGGGGTCGGGGCCAACGTCCTGACTTTC.

The rearrangement uses TRBV5-1 and TRBJ1-2, with D possibly TRBD1 on 6 matching bases. CDR1 and CDR2 (germline): SGHRS, YFSETQ. Between the trimmed V and J ends, which lost 4 bases and 8 bases, there was a span of 27 bases. The CDR3 length is 17 residues. This CDR3 is CASSATPGVTEFSGYTF. CDR3 nucleotides: TGCGCCAGCAGCGCCACGCCAGGGGTCACCGAATTCTCCGGCTACACCTTC.

This rearrangement joins TRBV5-1 to TRBJ2-3; no reliable D call. Germline-derived CDR1 and CDR2 are SGHRS and YFSETQ. Trimming took 3 bases from V and 1 from J, leaving 6 bases between them. This CDR3 has 13 residues. The CDR3 protein is CASSSEGTDTQYF. The CDR3 region has the DNA TGCGCCAGCAGCTCAGAGGGCACAGATACGCAGTATTTT.

The chain joins TRBV6-5 to TRBJ2-3, with TRBD1 identical over 8 bases. The germline gives CDR1 MNHEY, CDR2 SVGAGI. The CDR3 extends over 15 amino acids. The ends lost 6 bases at V and 6 bases at J; junction bases unmatched: 11. The DNA for the CDR3 is TGTGCCAGCAGGCCCGGACAGGGACGGGAGGATACGCAGTATTTT. This gives the protein CASRPGQGREDTQYF.

This chain uses TRBV5-6 with TRBJ2-4; tentative D call: TRBD1 (5 bases). The CDR3 is 12 residues long. Between the trimmed V and J ends, which lost 4 bases and 13 bases, there was a span of 15 bases. CDR1 and CDR2 from the germline V gene are SGHDT and YYEEEE. CDR3: CASSGDTGLQYF. As DNA, the CDR3 is TGTGCCAGCAGCGGGGATACAGGCCTACAGTACTTC.

The J gene is TRBJ2-3, the V gene TRBV7-9; D ambiguous. This CDR3 is 11 amino acids long. The V gene's germline CDR1 is SEHNR and CDR2 FQNEAQ (reference sequence). V shed 4 bases and J shed 3 bases, with 2 bases lying between them. The CDR3 sequence: CASSSTDTQYF. The CDR3 bases are TGTGCCAGCAGCTCAACAGATACGCAGTATTTT.

The chain recombines TRBV6-5 with TRBJ2-5; 9 positions agree with TRBD2. V trimming: 6 bases; J trimming: 2 bases; junction bases outside the gene matches: 4. The CDR3 sequence is 14 residues long. Germline CDR1 and CDR2: MNHEY and SVGAGI. CDR3 DNA sequence: TGTGCCAGCAGCCGCGGGGGGGGGCAAGAGACCCAGTACTTC. Translating gives CASSRGGGQETQYF.